This T cell receptor beta chain originates from a study of T-cell memory formation after mild COVID-19. The wider study: Largely, the TCR clusters proved donor specific. General study findings and limits: The main location of contracting CD4+ clones was CM and EM, and that of contracting CD8+ clones was EMRA. A balance of CD4 and CD8 characterized clones contracting day 15 to 85, whereas later expanders leaned CD4+.

This CDR3 is 15 amino acids long. V lost 3 bases, J lost 1 base, and 12 bases lay in between. CDR1 and CDR2 from the germline V gene are LNHDA and SQIVND (reference sequence). UMIs and sample barcodes were carried by the TCR alpha and TCR beta cDNA libraries that 5'RACE produced using constant-segment primers. TCRdb reanalysed the 5' RACE reads using MiXCR and keeps one entry per CDR3 protein. The sample has a few hundred thousand distinct CDR3 sequences; around a sixth are singletons. This clonotype was seen a few times. Its antigen is unknown. The rearrangement uses TRBV19 and TRBJ2-5, with D perhaps TRBD2 (6 bases). Sequencing was done on a sample of PBMCs or a T cell subset sorted from them (not recorded which). The TCR sequence derives from a man younger than 30 who had mild COVID-19 (a few samples of this study predate the infection). Cell type and time point are not known. CDR3 sequence (DNA): TGTGCCAGTAGTATGGGGGGATACCCCCAAGAGACCCAGTACTTC. Translation gives CASSMGGYPQETQYF.